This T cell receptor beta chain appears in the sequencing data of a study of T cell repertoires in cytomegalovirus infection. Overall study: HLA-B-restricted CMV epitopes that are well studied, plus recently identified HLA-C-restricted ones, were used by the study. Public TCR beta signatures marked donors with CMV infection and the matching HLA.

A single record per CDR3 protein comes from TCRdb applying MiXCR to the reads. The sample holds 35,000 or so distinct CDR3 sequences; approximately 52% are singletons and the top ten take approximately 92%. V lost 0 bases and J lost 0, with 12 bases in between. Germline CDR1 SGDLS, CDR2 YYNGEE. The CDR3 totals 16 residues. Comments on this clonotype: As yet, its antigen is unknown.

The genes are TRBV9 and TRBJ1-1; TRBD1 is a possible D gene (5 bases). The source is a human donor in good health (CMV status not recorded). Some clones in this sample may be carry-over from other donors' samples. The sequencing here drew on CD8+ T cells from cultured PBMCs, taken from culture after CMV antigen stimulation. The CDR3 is CASSVVPGHMNTEAFF. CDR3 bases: TGTGCCAGCAGCGTAGTTCCAGGGCACATGAACACTGAAGCTTTCTTT.